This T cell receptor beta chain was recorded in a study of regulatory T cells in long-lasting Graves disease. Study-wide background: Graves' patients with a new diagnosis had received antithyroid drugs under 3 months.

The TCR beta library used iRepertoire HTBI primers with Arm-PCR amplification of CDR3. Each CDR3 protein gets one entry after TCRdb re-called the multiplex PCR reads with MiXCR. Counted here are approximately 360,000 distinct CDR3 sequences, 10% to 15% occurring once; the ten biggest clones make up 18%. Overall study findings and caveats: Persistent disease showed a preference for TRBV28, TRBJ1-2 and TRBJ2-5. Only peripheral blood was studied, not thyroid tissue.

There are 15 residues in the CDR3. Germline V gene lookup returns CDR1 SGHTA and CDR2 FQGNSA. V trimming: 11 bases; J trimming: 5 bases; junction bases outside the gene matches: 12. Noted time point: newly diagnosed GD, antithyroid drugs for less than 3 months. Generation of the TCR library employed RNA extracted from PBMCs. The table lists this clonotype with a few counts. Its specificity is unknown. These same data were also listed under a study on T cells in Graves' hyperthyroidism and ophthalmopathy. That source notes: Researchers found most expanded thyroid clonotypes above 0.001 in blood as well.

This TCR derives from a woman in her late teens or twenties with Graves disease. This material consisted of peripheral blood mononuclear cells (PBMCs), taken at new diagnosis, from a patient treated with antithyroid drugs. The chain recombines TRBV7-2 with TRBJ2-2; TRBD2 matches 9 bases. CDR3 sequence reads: CAVVRRGGLTGELFF. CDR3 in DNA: TGTGCCGTGGTGCGGCGGGGGGGCCTGACCGGGGAGCTGTTTTTT.